This T cell receptor beta chain is drawn from a study of blood T cells in healthy people across ages. The authors ran a second PCR of about 6 to 11 cycles using a sample-barcoded 5' primer and a J-beta primer mix. MiXCR, applied by TCRdb to the 5' RACE reads, yields one record per CDR3 protein. Among approximately 960,000 distinct CDR3 sequences listed, roughly 29% were seen once. CDR1 and CDR2 (germline): DFQATT, SNEGSKA (reference sequence). This CDR3 is 13 amino acids long. V shed 7 bases and J shed 6 bases, with 18 bases lying between them. Overall study findings and caveats: The study found more naive CD4+ cells and higher diversity in long-lived than aged donors.

This clonotype showed up just a few times. Its matching antigen is unknown. The same sample was also used in a study of T cells of mothers and their children. That source notes: No clones detected were persistent microchimeric T cell clones.

The sequencing input was blood. The TCR comes from a woman aged 40-49 years in good health. This chain joins TRBV20-1 and TRBJ1-1; D remains ambiguous. This CDR3 reads CSEIQSSRPEAFF. CDR3 in DNA: TGCAGTGAGATACAATCTTCACGTCCTGAAGCTTTCTTT.